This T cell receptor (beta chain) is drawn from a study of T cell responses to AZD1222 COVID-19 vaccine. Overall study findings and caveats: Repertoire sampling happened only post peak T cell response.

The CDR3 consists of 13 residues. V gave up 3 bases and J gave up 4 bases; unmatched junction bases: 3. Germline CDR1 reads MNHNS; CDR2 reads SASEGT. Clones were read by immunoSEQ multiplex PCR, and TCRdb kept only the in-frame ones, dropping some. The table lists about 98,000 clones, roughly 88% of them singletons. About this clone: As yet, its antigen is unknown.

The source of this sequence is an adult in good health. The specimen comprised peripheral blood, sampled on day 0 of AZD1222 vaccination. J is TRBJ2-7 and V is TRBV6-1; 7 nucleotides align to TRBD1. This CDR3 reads CASSEGTEYEQYF. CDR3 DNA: TGTGCCAGCAGTGAGGGGACAGAATACGAGCAGTACTTC.